Each of the 9 T cell receptor beta chains below was sequenced from the same sample in a study of T cells in narcolepsy. Here immunoSEQ multiplex PCR was the method, and the copy in TCRdb shows in-frame clones only, minus some. Here the sample spans 35,000 or so clones, over 75% being singletons. Sequencing used CD45RA- memory CD4+ T cells from PBMCs. The receptors stem from a human donor with narcolepsy.

This clone was seen a handful of times. The chain links TRBV18 to TRBJ1-5; D perhaps matches TRBD1 (5 bases). The CDR3 contains 13 residues. V lost 8 bases, J lost 0 bases, and 8 bases lay in between. Per the germline V gene, CDR1 is KGHSH and CDR2 is LQKENI. The CDR3 DNA follows: TGTGCCAGCACAGACAGTAGCAATCAGCCCCAGCATTTT. This codes for CASTDSSNQPQHF.

The CDR3 region is CASSSPETQYF. CDR3 sequence (DNA): TGTGCCAGCAGTTCCCCGGAGACCCAGTACTTC. The genes are TRBV6-5 and TRBJ2-5; the D is unclear. The V gene lost 4 bases and the J gene lost 5 bases, with 5 bases spanning the gap. This CDR3 is 11 amino acids long. From germline, CDR1 is MNHEY and CDR2 SVGAGI.

This sequence joins TRBV11-2 and TRBJ1-1; no firm D call. Germline-derived CDR1 and CDR2 are SGHAT and FQNNGV. The CDR3 is made up of 14 amino acids. Trimming stripped 2 bases from V and 5 bases from J, with 12 bases between. CDR3 in amino acids: CASSLLGSNTEAFF. For the CDR3, the DNA is TGTGCCAGCAGCTTACTGGGGAGTAATACTGAAGCTTTCTTT.

About this clone: This sample includes further DNA sequences coding for the same CDR3. The chain uses TRBV10-3 and TRBJ2-7; the match to TRBD2 covers 11 bases. V was pared by 4 bases and J by 8 bases, with 4 bases of the junction left unmatched. Looked up from germline, CDR1 is ENHRY and CDR2 is SYGVKD. This CDR3 region has 13 residues. Written as DNA, the CDR3 is TGTGCCATCAGTGTAGCGGGGGGGCCGAAGCAGTACTTC. Protein sequence: CAISVAGGPKQYF.

The J gene is TRBJ1-2, the V gene TRBV6-1; 7 nucleotides agree with TRBD1. CDR1 and CDR2 (germline): MNHNS, SASEGT. This CDR3 contains 13 residues. V trimming: 4 bases; J trimming: 4 bases; junction bases outside the gene matches: 3. Here the CDR3 DNA reads TGTGCCAGCAGTGTGACAGGGACCTATGGCTACACCTTC. It encodes CASSVTGTYGYTF.

The chain carries TRBV18 and TRBJ2-2, with D possibly being TRBD1 or TRBD2 (5 bases each). The CDR3 runs to 15 residues. Looked up from germline, CDR1 is KGHSH and CDR2 is LQKENI. V was clipped by 6 bases and J by 2 bases, with 13 bases between them. In DNA, the CDR3 is TGTGCCAGCTCTACGGGGCGGCTAAACACCGGGGAGCTGTTTTTT. It is translated as CASSTGRLNTGELFF.

The chain uses TRBV28 and TRBJ1-1; D is unclear. The CDR3 totals 13 residues. Trimming removed 5 bases at V and 8 bases at J, with 15 bases between. CDR1 is MDHEN, CDR2 SYDVKM, per germline. CDR3: CASSITATREAFF. The DNA for the CDR3 is TGTGCCAGCAGTATTACAGCTACCCGGGAAGCTTTCTTT.

The chain joins TRBV29-1 to TRBJ1-1; D remains ambiguous. Germline V lookup: CDR1 SQVTM, CDR2 ANQGSEA. V was shortened by 4 bases and J by 5 bases, with 14 bases between the two germline ends. This CDR3 region has 13 residues. CDR3 DNA sequence: TGCAGCGTTGTAGGGCCCACCGGAACTGAAGCTTTCTTT. Protein: CSVVGPTGTEAFF.

The rearrangement links TRBV7-9 to TRBJ1-1; 9 bases are shared with TRBD1. The V and J ends lost 5 bases and 2 bases, in that order; junction bases with no gene match: 3. CDR3 length: 14 residues. Germline lookup yields CDR1 SEHNR and CDR2 FQNEAQ (reference sequence). The CDR3 DNA is TGTGCCAGCAGCGCGGGACAGGGTAACACTGAAGCTTTCTTT. It encodes CASSAGQGNTEAFF.